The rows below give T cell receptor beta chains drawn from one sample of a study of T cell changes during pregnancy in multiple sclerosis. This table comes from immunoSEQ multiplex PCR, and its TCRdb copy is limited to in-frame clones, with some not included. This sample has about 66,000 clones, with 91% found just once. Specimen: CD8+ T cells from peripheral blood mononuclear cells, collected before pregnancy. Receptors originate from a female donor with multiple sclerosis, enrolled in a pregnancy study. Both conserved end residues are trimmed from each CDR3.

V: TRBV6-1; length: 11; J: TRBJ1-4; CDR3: ASSELGGEKLF
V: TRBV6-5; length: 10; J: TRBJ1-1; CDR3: ASSYEAPGAF
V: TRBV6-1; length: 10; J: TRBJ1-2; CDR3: ATPHRVSGYT
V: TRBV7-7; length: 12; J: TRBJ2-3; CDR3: ASSRTSVTDTQY
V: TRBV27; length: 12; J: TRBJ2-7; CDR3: ASSQTRQGYEQY
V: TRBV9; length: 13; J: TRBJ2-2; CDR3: ASSVSDRSTGELF
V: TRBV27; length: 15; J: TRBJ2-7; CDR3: ASSLRASGGFSYEQY
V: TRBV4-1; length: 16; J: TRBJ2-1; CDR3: ASSQGSSGGAPPNEQF
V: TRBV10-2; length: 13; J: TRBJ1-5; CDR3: ASSETRSINQPQH
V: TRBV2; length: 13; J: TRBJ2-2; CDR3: ASMWTGSETGELF
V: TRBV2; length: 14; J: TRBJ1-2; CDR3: ASSEGLPGANYGYT
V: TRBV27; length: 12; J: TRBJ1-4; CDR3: ASSLQGPNEKLF
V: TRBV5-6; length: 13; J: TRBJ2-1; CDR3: ASSSGTSGFDEQF
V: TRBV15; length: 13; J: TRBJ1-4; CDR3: ATSTRTGMAEKLF
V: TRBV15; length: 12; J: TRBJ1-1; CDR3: ATSRDRAGSEAF
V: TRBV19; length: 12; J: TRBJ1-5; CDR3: ASSYTGPHQPQH
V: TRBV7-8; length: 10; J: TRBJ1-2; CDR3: ASTSGGYGYT
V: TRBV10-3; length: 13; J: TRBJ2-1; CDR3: AIEAGGSQYNEQF
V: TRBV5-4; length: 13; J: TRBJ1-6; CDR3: ASRPQGANNSPLH
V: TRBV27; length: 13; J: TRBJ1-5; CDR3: ASSTQGSGNQPQH
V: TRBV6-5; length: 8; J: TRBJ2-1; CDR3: ASRGQGEF
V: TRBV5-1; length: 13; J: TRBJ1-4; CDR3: ASSLAGSTNEKLF
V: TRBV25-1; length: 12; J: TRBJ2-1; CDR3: ASSDVGTYNEQF
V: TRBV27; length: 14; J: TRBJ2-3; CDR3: ASRLGGAQVTDTQY
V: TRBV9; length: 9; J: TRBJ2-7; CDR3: ASGTGDEQY
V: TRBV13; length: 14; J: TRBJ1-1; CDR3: ASSFGDPGAGTEAF
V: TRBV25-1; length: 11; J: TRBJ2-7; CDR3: ASYSGTTYEQY
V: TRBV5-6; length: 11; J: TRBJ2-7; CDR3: ASSPPSGYEQY
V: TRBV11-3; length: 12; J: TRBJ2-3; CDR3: ASGLRDSSDTQY
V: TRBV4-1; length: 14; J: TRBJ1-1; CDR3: ASSQDFLEGNTEAF
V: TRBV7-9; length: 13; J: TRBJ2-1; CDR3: ASSLGASGVDEQF
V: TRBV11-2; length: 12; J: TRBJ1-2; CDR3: ASSLGGANYGYT
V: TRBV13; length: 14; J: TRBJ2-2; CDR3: ASSLGAGSSTGELF
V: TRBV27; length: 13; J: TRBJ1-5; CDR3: ASSPGTSSNQPQH
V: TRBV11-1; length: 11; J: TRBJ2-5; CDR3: ASSPLASETQY
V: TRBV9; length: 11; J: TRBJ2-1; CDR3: ASSVSASPEQF
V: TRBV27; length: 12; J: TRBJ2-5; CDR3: ASSWSGVEETQY
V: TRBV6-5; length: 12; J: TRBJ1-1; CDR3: ASSYSIAYTEAF
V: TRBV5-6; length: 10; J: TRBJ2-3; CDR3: ASSLASDTQY
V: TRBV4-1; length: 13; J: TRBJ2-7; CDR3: ASSQGPGDTYEQY
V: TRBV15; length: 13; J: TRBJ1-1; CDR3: ATSRDRGTGREAF
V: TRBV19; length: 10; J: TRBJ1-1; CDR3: ASGVDSTEAF
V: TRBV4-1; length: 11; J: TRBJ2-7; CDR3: ASSPAEAYEQY
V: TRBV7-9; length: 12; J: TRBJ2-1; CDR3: ASSFKEARHEQF
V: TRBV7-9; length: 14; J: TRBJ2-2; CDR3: ASSPRTGGHTGELF
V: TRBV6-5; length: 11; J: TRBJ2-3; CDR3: ASTRLSGDTQY
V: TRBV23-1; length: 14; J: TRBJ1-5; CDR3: ASSQSKGQGDQPQH
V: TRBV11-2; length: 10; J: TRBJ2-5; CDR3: ASGEDGETQY
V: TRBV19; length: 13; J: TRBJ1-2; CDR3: ASSNSGTENYGYT
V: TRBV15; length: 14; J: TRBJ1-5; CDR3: ATSRKDRRENQPQH
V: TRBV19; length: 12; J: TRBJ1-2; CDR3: ASSSWDSNYGYT
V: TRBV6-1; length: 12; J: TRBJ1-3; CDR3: ASRGTGSGNTIY
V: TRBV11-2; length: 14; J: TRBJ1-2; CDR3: ASSYDTSRGTYGYT
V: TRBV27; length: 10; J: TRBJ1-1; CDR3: ASKQPNTEAF
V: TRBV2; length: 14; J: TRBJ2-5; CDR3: ASRDPKGAYQETQY
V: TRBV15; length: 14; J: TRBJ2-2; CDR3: ATSSGLAVNTGELF
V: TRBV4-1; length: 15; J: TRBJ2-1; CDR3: ASSQSEAGALYNEQF